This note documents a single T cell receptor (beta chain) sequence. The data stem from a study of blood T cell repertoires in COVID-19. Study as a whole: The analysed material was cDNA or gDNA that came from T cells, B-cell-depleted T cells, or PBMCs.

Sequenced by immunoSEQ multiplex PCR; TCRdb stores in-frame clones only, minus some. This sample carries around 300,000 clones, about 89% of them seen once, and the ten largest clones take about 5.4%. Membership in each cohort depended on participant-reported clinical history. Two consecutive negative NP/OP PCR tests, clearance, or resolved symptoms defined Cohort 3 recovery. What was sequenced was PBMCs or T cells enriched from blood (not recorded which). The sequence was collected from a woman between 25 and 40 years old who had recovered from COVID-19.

In DNA, the CDR3 is TGTGCCAGTCCGAGAGGCGGCAGTGAGAGCCCCTACGAGCAGTACTTC. Amino acids: CASPRGGSESPYEQYF. The rearrangement joins TRBV19 to TRBJ2-7; D is undetermined. From germline, CDR1 is LNHDA and CDR2 SQIVND (reference sequence). Trimming cost V 8 bases and J 2 bases, with 22 bases left between them. This CDR3 is 16 amino acids long.